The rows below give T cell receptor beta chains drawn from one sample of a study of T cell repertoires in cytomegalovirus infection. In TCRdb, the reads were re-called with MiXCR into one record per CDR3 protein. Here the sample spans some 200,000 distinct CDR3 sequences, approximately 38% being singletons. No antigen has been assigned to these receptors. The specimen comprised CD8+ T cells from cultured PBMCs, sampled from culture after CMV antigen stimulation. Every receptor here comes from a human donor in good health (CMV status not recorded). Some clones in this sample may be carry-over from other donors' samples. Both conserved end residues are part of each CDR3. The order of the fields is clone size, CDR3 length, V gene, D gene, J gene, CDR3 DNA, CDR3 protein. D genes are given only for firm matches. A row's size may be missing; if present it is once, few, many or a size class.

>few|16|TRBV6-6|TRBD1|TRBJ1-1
TGTGCCAGCAGTTTCGGACAGGATTGGGGGAACACTGAAGCTTTCTTT
CASSFGQDWGNTEAFF
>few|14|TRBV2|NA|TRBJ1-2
TGTGCCAGCAGTGAAGGCAGGCAGAACTATGGCTACACCTTC
CASSEGRQNYGYTF
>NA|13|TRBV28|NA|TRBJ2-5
TGTGCCAGCAGTTTCCGGTCGGAAGGGACCCAGTACTTC
CASSFRSEGTQYF
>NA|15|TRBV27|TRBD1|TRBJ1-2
TGTGCCAGCAGTTTCGGGACAGGGGGATTAGTTGGCTACACCTTC
CASSFGTGGLVGYTF
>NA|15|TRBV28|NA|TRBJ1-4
TGTGCCAGCAGCGCGACAGACCTTCCTAATGAAAAACTGTTTTTT
CASSATDLPNEKLFF
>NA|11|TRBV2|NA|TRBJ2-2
TGTGCCAGCGGTAGAACCGGGGAGCTGTTTTTT
CASGRTGELFF
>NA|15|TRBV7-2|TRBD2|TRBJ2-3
TGTGCCAGCAGCTTAGGTCGGACTAGGGAATATACGCAGTATTTT
CASSLGRTREYTQYF
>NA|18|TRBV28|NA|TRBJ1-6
TGTGCCAGCAGCCTCACTTGGGGGGGGCGACGGCTTGGTTCACCCCTCCACTTT
CASSLTWGGRRLGSPLHF
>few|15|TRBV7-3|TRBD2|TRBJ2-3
TGTGCCAGCAGCCCGACTAGCGGTAGCACAGATACGCAGTATTTT
CASSPTSGSTDTQYF
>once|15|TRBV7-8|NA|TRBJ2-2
TGTGCCAGCAGCCTCGGGGGCCAGAACACCGGGGTGCTGTTTTTT
CASSLGGQNTGVLFF
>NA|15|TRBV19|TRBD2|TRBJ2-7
TGTGCCAGTAGTATGGGACTAGCGGGAGAGTACGAGCAGTACTTC
CASSMGLAGEYEQYF
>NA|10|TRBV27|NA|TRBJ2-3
TGTGCCAGCAGAGCGGATACGCAGTATTTT
CASRADTQYF
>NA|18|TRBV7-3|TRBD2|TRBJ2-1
TGTGCCAGCAGCGGGACTAGCGGGCCCCTGAGCTCCTACAATGAGCAGTTCTTC
CASSGTSGPLSSYNEQFF
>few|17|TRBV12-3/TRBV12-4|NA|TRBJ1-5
TGTGCCAGCAGTTTGGGGTTTCCATCCTTAAGCAATCAGCCCCAGCATTTT
CASSLGFPSLSNQPQHF
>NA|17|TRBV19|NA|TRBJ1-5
TGTGCCAGTAGTTCCCGGGACGTACGATATAGCAATCAGCCCCAGCATTTT
CASSSRDVRYSNQPQHF
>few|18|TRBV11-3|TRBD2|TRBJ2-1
TGTGCCAGCAGCTTAGATGCGACACGAGCGGGAGGGGTAAATGAGCAGTTCTTC
CASSLDATRAGGVNEQFF
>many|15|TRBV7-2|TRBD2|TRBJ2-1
TGTGCCAGCAGCTTTCGTGGGAGGGCCCTCGATGAGCAGTTCTTC
CASSFRGRALDEQFF
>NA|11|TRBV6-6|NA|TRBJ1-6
TGTGCCAGCAGAGAGCAGACACCCCTCCACTTT
CASREQTPLHF
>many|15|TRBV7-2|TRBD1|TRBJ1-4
TGTGCCAGCAGCTTAAACAGGGGCTACGATGAAAAACTGTTTTTT
CASSLNRGYDEKLFF
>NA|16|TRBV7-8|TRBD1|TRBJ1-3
TGTGCCAGCAGCTCCAAGACAGGGATTGATGGAAACACCATATATTTT
CASSSKTGIDGNTIYF
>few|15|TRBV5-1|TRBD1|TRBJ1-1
TGCGCCAGCAGCGAGACAGGGGGCGGGGGCACTGAAGCTTTCTTT
CASSETGGGGTEAFF
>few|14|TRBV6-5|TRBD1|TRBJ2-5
TGTGCCAGCAGTCCACAGGGGCCCCAAGAGACCCAGTACTTC
CASSPQGPQETQYF
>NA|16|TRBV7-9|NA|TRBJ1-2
TGTGCCAGCAGCTCAAACGGCGGGCTAGGGGACTATGGCTACACCTTC
CASSSNGGLGDYGYTF
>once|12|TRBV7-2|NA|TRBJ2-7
TGTGCCAGCAGCGAGACGGCTACCGAGCAGTACTTC
CASSETATEQYF
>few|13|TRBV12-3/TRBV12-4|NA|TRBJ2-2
TGTGCCAGCACCGAGGTGGCTCCCGGGGAGCTGTTTTTT
CASTEVAPGELFF
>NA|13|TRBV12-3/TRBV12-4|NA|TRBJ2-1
TGTGCCAGCAGTCCAGGGACGCCGCCGGGGCAGTTCTTC
CASSPGTPPGQFF
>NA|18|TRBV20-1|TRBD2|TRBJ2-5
TGCAGTGCTAGAGATACGACGGGTAGCGGGAGGCCCGAAGAGACCCAGTACTTC
CSARDTTGSGRPEETQYF
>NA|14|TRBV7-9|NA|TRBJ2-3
TGTGCCGGCAGCTTTACAGTGTTCGCAGATACGCAGTATTTT
CAGSFTVFADTQYF
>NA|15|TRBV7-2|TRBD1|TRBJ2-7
TGTGCCAGCAGCTTATTTCCGGGACAGGGATACGAGCAGTACTTC
CASSLFPGQGYEQYF
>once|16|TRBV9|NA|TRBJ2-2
TGTGCCAGCAGCGTAGAGGAAGGGGCGAACACCGGGGAGCTGTTTTTT
CASSVEEGANTGELFF
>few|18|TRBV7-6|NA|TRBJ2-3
TGTGCCAGCAGCTTAGGACGGTCGGTAGCGGTGATCCGGGATACGCAGTATTTT
CASSLGRSVAVIRDTQYF
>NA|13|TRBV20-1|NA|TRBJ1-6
TGCAGTGCTAGAGATCCTATCCGGTCACCCCTCCACTTT
CSARDPIRSPLHF